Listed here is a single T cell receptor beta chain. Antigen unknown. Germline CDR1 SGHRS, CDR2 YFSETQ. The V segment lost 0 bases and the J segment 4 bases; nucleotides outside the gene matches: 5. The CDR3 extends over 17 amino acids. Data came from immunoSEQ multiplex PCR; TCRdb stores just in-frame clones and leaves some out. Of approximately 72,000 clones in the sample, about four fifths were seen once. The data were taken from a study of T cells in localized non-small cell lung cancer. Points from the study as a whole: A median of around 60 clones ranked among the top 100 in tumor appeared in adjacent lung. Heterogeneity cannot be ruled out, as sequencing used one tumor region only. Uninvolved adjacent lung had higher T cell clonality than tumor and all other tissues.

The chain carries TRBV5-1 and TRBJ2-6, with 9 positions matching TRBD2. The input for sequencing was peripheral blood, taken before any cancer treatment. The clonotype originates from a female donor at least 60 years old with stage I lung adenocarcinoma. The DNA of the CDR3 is TGCGCCAGCAGCTTGGGGACTAGCGCTGTGGGGGCCAACGTCCTGACTTTC. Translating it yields CASSLGTSAVGANVLTF.